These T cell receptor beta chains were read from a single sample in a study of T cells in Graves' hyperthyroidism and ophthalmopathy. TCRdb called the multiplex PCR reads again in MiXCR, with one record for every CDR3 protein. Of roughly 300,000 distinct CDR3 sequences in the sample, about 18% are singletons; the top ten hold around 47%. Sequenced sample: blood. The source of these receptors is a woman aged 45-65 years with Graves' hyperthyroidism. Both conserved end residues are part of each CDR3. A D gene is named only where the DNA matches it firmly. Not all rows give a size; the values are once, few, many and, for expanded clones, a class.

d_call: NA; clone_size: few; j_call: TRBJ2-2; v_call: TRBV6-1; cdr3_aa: CASNIGAYTGELFF; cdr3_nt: TGTGCCAGCAACATAGGGGCTTATACCGGGGAGCTGTTTTTT
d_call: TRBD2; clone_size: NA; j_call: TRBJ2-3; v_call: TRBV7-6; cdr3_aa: CASSLLAGPTDTQYF; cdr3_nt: TGTGCCAGCAGCTTACTAGCGGGCCCCACAGATACGCAGTATTTT
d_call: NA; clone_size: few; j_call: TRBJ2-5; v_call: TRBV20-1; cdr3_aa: CSAEWGVGETQYF; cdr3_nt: TGCAGTGCCGAATGGGGGGTGGGGGAGACCCAGTACTTC
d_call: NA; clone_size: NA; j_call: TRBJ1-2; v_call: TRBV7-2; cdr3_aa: CASSLLTRDPYGYTF; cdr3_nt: TGTGCCAGCAGCTTGCTTACTAGGGACCCCTATGGCTACACCTTC
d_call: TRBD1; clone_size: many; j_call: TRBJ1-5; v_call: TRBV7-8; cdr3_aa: CASSPRDRANQPQHF; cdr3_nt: TGTGCCAGCAGCCCAAGGGACAGGGCCAATCAGCCCCAGCATTTT
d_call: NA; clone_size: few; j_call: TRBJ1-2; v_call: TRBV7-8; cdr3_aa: CASSPGGAEDYGYTF; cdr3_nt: TGTGCCAGCAGCCCTGGTGGGGCCGAAGACTATGGCTACACCTTC
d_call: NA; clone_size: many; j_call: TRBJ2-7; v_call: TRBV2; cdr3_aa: CASNRGESSYEQYF; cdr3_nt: TGTGCCAGCAACCGAGGGGAATCTTCCTACGAGCAGTACTTC
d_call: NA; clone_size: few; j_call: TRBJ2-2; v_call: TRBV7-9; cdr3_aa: CASSLFVAGPLGSGELFF; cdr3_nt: TGTGCCAGCAGCTTATTTGTCGCAGGGCCTCTCGGTAGCGGGGAGCTGTTTTTT
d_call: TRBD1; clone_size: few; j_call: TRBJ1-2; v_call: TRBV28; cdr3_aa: CASSLGQGIKDGYTF; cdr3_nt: TGTGCCAGCAGTTTGGGACAGGGGATTAAGGATGGCTACACCTTC
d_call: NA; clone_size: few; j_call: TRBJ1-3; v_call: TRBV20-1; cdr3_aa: CSARDSGSVRNTIYF; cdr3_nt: TGCAGTGCTAGAGATTCAGGCTCCGTGAGAAACACCATATATTTT
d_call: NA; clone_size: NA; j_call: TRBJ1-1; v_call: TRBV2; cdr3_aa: CASSEGLDRLNTEAFF; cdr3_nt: TGTGCCAGCAGTGAAGGCCTCGACAGGCTGAACACTGAAGCTTTCTTT
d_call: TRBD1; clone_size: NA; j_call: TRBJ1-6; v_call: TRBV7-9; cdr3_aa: CASSLETGGTSPLHF; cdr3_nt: TGTGCCAGCAGCTTAGAGACAGGGGGGACTTCACCCCTCCACTTT